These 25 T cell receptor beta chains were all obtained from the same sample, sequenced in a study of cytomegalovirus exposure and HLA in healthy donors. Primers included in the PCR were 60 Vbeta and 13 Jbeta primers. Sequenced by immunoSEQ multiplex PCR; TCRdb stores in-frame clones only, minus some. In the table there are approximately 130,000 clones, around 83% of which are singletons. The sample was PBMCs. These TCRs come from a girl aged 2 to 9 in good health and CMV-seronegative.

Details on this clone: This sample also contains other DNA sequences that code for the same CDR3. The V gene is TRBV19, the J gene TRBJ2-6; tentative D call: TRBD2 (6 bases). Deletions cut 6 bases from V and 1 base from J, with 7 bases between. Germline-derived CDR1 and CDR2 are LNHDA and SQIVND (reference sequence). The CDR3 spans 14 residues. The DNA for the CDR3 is TGTGCCAGTAGCCGGGGGTCTGGGGCCAACGTCCTGACTTTC. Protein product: CASSRGSGANVLTF.

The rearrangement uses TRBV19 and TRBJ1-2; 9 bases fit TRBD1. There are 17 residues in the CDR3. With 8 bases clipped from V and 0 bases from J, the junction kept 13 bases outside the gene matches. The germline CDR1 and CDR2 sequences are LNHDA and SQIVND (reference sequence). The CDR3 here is CASAYSGQGGSNYGYTF. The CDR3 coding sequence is TGTGCCAGTGCCTATTCGGGACAGGGAGGTTCTAACTATGGCTACACCTTC.

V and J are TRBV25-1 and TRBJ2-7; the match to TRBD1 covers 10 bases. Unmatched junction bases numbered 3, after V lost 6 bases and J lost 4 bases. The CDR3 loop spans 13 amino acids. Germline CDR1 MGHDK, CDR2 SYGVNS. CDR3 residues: CASRTGGKYEQYF. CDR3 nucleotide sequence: TGTGCCAGCAGGACAGGGGGCAAATACGAGCAGTACTTC.

This CDR3 reads CASSLLGGTDTQYF. The CDR3 bases are TGTGCCAGCAGCTTACTCGGGGGCACAGATACGCAGTATTTT. The chain has TRBV7-3 and TRBJ2-3; D is perhaps TRBD2 (5 bases). Germline V lookup: CDR1 SGHTA, CDR2 FQGTGA. The CDR3 covers 14 residues. The V gene lost 2 bases and the J gene lost 1 base, with 7 bases spanning the gap.

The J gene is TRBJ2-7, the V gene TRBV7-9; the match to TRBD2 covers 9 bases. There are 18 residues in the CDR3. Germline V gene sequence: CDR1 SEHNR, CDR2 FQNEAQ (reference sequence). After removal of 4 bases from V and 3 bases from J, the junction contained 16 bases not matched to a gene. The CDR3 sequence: CASSYYTGIRLADYEQYF. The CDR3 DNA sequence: TGTGCCAGCAGCTATTACACAGGGATAAGACTAGCGGACTACGAGCAGTACTTC.

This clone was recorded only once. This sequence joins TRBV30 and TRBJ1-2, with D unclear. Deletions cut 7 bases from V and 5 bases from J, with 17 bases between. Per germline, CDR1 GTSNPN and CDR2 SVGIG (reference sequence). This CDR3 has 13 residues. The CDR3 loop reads CASTPGRGYGYTF. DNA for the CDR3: TGTGCCTCCACCCCGGGAAGAGGATATGGCTACACCTTC. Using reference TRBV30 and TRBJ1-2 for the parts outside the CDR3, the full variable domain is SQTIHQWPATLVQPVGSPLSLECTVEGTSNPNLYWYRQAAGRGLQLLFYSVGIGQISSEVPQNLSASRPQDRQFILSSKKLLLSDSGFYLCASTPGRGYGYTFGSGTRLTVV.

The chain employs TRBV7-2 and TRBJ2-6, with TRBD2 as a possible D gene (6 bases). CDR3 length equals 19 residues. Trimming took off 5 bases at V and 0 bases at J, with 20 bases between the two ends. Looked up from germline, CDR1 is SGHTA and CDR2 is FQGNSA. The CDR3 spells CASSPHSGTFNSGANVLTF. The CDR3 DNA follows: TGTGCCAGCAGCCCACACTCCGGGACTTTCAACTCTGGGGCCAACGTCCTGACTTTC.

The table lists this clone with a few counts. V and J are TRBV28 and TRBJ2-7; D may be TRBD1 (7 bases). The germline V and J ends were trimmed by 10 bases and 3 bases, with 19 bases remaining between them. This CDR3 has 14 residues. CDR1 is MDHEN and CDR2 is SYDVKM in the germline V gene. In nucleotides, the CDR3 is TGTGCCACTATGGGGGGCCAGGGGGACTACGAGCAGTACTTC. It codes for CATMGGQGDYEQYF.

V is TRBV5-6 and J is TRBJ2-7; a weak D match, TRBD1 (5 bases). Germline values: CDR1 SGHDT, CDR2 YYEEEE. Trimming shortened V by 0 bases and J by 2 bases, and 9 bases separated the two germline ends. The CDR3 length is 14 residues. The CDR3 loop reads CASSLGQRTYEQYF. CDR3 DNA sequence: TGTGCCAGCAGCTTGGGACAGAGAACCTACGAGCAGTACTTC. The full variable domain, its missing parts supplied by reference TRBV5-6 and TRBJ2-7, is DAGVTQSPTHLIKTRGQQVTLRCSPKSGHDTVSWYQQALGQGPQFIFQYYEEEERQRGNFPDRFSGHQFPNYSSELNVNALLLGDSALYLCASSLGQRTYEQYFGPGTRLTVT.

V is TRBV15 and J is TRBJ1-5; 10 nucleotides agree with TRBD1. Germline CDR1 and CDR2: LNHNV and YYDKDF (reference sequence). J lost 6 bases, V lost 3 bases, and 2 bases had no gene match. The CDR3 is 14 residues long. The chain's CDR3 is CATSRTGGGQPQHF. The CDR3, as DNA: TGTGCCACCAGCAGGACAGGGGGCGGTCAGCCCCAGCATTTT.

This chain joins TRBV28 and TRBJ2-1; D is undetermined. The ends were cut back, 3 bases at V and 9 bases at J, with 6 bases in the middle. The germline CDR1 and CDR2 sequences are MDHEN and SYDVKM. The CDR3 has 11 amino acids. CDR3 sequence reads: CASSFAREQFF. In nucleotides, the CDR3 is TGTGCCAGCAGTTTTGCGCGTGAGCAGTTCTTC.

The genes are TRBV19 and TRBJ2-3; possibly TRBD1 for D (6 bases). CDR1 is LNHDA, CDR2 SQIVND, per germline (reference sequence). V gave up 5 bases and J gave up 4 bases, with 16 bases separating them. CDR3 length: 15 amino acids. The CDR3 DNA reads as TGTGCCAGTAGTGATGGCCAGGGGAAAGCAGATACGCAGTATTTT. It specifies CASSDGQGKADTQYF.

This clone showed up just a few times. The CDR3 DNA is TGTGCCAGCAGCTTAGGGGACAGAGGGCAGTACTTC. It specifies CASSLGDRGQYF. The chain has TRBV7-9 and TRBJ2-7; TRBD1 aligns across 7 bases. CDR1 SEHNR and CDR2 FQNEAQ come from the germline V gene (reference sequence). The junction had 3 bases not matched to a gene; V was cut back by 1 base and J by 9 bases. The CDR3 extends over 12 amino acids.

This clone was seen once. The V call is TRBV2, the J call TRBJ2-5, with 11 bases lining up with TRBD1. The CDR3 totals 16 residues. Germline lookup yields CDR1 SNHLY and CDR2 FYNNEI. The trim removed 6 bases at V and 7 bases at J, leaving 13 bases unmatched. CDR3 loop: CASRAGTGGTSGTQYF. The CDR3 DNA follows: TGTGCCAGCAGAGCCGGGACAGGGGGGACCAGCGGGACCCAGTACTTC.

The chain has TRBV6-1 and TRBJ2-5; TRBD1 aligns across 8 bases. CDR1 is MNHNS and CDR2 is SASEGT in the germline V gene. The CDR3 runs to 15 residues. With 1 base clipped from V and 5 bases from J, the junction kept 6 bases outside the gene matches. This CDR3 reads CASSEVAGGRETQYF. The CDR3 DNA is TGTGCCAGCAGTGAAGTGGCAGGGGGCCGGGAGACCCAGTACTTC.

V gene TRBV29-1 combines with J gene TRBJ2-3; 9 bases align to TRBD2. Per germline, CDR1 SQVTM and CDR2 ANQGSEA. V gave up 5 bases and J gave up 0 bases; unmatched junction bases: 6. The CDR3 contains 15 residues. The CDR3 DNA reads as TGCAGCGTTTCCGGGACTAGCCTTAGCACAGATACGCAGTATTTT. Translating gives CSVSGTSLSTDTQYF.

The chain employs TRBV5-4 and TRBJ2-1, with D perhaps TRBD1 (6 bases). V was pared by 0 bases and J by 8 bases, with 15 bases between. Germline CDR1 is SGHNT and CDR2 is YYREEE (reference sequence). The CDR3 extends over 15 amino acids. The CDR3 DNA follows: TGTGCCAGCAGCTTGGTGGGGGCTAGTCGGCATGAGCAGTTCTTC. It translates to CASSLVGASRHEQFF.

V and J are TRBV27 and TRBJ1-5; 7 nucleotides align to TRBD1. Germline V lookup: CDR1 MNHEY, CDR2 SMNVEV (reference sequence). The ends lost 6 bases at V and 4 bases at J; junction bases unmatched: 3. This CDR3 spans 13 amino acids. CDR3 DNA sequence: TGTGCCAGCAGGGGACAGCCTAATCAGCCCCAGCATTTT. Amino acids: CASRGQPNQPQHF.

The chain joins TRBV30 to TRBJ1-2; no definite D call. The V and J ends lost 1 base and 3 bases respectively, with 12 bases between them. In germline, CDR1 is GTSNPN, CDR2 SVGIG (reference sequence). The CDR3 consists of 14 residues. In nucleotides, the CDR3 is TGTGCCTGGAGTGCAGCAGAGGGTTACTATGGCTACACCTTC. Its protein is CAWSAAEGYYGYTF.

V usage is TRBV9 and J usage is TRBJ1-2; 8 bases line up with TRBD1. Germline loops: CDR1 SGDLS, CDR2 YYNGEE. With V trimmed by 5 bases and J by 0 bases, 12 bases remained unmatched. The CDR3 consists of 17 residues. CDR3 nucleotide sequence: TGTGCCAGCAGGGGGACTATCGGACAGGGAGCTAACTATGGCTACACCTTC. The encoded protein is CASRGTIGQGANYGYTF.

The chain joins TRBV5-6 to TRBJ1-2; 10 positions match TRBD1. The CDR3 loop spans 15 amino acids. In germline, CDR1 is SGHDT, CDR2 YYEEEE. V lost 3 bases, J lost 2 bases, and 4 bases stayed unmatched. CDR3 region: CASSSPGQGNYGYTF. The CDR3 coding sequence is TGTGCCAGCAGCTCGCCGGGACAGGGGAACTATGGCTACACCTTC.

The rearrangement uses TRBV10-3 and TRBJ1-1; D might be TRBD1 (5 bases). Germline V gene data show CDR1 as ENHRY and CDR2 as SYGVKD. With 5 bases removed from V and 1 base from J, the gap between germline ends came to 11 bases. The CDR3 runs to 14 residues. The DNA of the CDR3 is TGTGCCATCAGTCGCTCCCAGGGGAACACTGAAGCTTTCTTT. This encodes CAISRSQGNTEAFF.

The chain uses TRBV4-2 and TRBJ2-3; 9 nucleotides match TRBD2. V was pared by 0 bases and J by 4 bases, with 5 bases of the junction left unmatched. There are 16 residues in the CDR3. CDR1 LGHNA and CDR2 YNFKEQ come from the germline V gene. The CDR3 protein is CASSQEGSGSPDTQYF. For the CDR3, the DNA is TGTGCCAGCAGCCAAGAGGGTAGCGGGAGCCCAGATACGCAGTATTTT.

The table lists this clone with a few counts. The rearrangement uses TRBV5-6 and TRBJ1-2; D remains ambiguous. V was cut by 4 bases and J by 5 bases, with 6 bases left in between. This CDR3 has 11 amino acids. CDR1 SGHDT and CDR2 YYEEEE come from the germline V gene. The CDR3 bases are TGTGCCAGCAGCCTTAGTTATGGCTACACCTTC. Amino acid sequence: CASSLSYGYTF.

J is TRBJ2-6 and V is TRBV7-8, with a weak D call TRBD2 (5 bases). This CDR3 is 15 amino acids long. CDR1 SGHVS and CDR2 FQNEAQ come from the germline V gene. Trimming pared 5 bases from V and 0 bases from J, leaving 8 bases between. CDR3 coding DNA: TGTGCCAGCAGCCCGAGGGTCTCTGGGGCCAACGTCCTGACTTTC. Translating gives CASSPRVSGANVLTF. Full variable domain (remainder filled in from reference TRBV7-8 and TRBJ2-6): GAGVSQSPRYKVAKRGQDVALRCDPISGHVSLFWYQQALGQGPEFLTYFQNEAQLDKSGLPSDRFFAERPEGSVSTLKIQRTQQEDSAVYLCASSPRVSGANVLTFGAGSRLTVL.